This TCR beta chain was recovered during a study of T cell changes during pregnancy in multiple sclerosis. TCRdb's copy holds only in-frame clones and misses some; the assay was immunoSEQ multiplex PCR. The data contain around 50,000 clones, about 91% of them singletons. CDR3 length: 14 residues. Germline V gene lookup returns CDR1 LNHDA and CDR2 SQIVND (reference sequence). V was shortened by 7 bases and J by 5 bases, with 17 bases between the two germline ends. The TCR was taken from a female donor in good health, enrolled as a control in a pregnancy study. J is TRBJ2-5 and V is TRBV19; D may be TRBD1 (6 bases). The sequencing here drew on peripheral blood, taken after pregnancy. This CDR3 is CASKGRSRGETQYF. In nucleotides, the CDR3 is TGTGCCAGTAAAGGCCGCAGTAGGGGGGAGACCCAGTACTTC.